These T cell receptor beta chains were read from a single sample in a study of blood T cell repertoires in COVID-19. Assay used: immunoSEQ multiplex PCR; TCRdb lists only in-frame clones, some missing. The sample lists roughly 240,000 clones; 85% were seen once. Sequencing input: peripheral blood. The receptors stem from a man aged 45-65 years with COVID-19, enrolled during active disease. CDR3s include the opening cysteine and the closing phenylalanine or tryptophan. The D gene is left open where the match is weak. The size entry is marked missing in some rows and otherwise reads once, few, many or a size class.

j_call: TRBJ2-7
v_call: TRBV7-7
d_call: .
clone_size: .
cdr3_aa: CASSPGGSSYEQYF
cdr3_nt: TGTGCTAGCAGCCCAGGGGGGAGCTCCTACGAGCAGTACTTC

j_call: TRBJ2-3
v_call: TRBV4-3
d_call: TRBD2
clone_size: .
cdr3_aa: CASSQDRGGFTDTQYF
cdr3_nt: TGCGCCAGCAGCCAAGATCGGGGGGGGTTCACAGATACGCAGTATTTT

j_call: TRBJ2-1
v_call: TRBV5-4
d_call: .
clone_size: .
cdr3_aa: CASSLGSAGGVYNEQFF
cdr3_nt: TGTGCCAGCAGCTTGGGTAGCGCAGGAGGTGTCTACAATGAGCAGTTCTTC

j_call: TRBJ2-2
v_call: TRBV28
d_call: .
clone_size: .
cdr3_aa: CASSPLGQNTGELFF
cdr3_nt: TGTGCCAGCAGCCCCTTGGGACAGAACACCGGGGAGCTGTTTTTT

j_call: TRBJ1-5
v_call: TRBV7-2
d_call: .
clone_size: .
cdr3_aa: CASSPRRDQPQHF
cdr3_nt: TGTGCCAGCAGCCCTAGACGGGATCAGCCCCAGCATTTT

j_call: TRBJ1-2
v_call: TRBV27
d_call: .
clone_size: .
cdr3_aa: CASSINRDPVLGYTF
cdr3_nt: TGTGCCAGCAGTATAAACAGGGATCCCGTTTTGGGCTACACCTTC

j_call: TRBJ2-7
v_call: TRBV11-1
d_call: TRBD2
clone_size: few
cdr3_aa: CASSLTSGIYEQYF
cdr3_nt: TGTGCCAGCAGCTTGACTAGCGGTATTTACGAGCAGTACTTC

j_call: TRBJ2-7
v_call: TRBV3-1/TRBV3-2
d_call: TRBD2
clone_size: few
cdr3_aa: CASSQYGLAGIYEQYF
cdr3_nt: TGTGCCAGCAGCCAATATGGTTTAGCGGGGATCTACGAGCAGTACTTC

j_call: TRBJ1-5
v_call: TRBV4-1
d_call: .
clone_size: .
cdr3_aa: CASSQEAGRLNQPQHF
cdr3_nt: TGCGCCAGCAGCCAAGAAGCGGGACGCCTCAATCAGCCCCAGCATTTT

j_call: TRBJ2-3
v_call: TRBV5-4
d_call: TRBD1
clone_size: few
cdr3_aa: CASSWDRGTDTQYF
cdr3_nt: TGTGCCAGCAGCTGGGACAGGGGCACAGATACGCAGTATTTT

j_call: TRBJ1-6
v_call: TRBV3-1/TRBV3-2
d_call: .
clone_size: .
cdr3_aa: CASSQSTGSSPLHF
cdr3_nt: TGTGCCAGCAGCCAATCCACAGGGAGTTCACCCCTCCACTTT